What follows describes a single T cell receptor (beta chain). A second PCR, run for roughly 7 to 11 cycles, used a sample-barcoded 5' primer plus a J-beta primer mix. MiXCR, applied by TCRdb to the 5' RACE reads, yields one record per CDR3 protein. In the table there are some 760,000 distinct CDR3 sequences, around 25% of which are singletons. From germline, CDR1 is SGHTA and CDR2 FQGNSA. This CDR3 has 15 residues. These data belong to a study of blood T cells in healthy people across ages. This same sample was also taken into another study, of T cells of mothers and their children.

The origin of this receptor is a boy younger than 18 in good health. This chain joins TRBV7-2 and TRBJ2-1; 7 bases match TRBD1. The J call may be in error: the DNA end matches TRBJ2-5 better. The material sequenced was blood. CDR3 coding DNA: TGTGCCAGCAGCCCATCGACAGGGATGGGGGAGACCCAGTACTTC. Translation: CASSPSTGMGETQYF.